Listed here are 30 T cell receptor beta chains from one sample, sequenced in a study of graft-versus-host responses after intestinal transplantation. Antigens of these TCRs are unknown. Data came from immunoSEQ multiplex PCR; TCRdb stores just in-frame clones and leaves some out. The table lists around 100,000 clones, roughly 84% of them singletons. The sample here was unstimulated CD4+ T cells sorted from spleen or lymph node cells, taken before intestinal transplant. These receptors were collected from a human donor who received an intestinal transplant.

The V call is TRBV5-3, the J call TRBJ2-2; D possibly corresponds to TRBD2 (5 bases). TRBV5-3 is an open reading frame, and its role is uncertain. The CDR3 totals 15 residues. Trimming left V 2 bases short and J 1 base short, with 9 bases between. In nucleotides, the CDR3 is TGTGCCAGAAGCTTTTATGAGGGGAACACCGGGGAGCTGTTTTTT. It specifies CARSFYEGNTGELFF.

The chain joins TRBV5-1 to TRBJ2-1; 7 positions agree with TRBD2. V gave up 0 bases and J gave up 6 bases; unmatched junction bases: 6. CDR1 SGHRS and CDR2 YFSETQ come from the germline V gene. There are 15 residues in the CDR3. The CDR3 protein is CASSLDWGRANEQFF. In DNA form, the CDR3 reads TGCGCCAGCAGCTTGGATTGGGGGAGGGCCAATGAGCAGTTCTTC. The whole variable domain, remainder taken from reference TRBV5-1 and TRBJ2-1, is KAGVTQTPRYLIKTRGQQVTLSCSPISGHRSVSWYQQTPGQGLQFLFEYFSETQRNKGNFPGRFSGRQFSNSRSEMNVSTLELGDSALYLCASSLDWGRANEQFFGPGTRLTVL.

The V gene is TRBV18, the J gene TRBJ2-1, with 8 bases fitting TRBD2. The trim removed 10 bases at V and 8 bases at J, leaving 10 bases unmatched. CDR3 length: 13 amino acids. CDR1 is KGHSH and CDR2 is LQKENI in the germline V gene. The CDR3 DNA is TGTGCCACCGGGGGGGGGAGCAACTATGAGCAGTTCTTC. Translated: CATGGGSNYEQFF.

This clone occurred once. The V and J genes are TRBV5-1 and TRBJ2-7, with unresolved D. Looked up from germline, CDR1 is SGHRS and CDR2 is YFSETQ. CDR3 length: 15 amino acids. V shed 1 base and J shed 0 bases, with 11 bases lying between them. CDR3: CASSLIKETSYEQYF. As DNA, the CDR3 is TGCGCCAGCAGCTTGATCAAGGAGACCTCCTACGAGCAGTACTTC.

This clone was counted between two and nine times. The rearrangement joins TRBV7-9 to TRBJ2-5; no definite D call. This CDR3 comprises 13 residues. V gave up 5 bases and J gave up 2 bases, with 9 bases separating them. CDR1 SEHNR and CDR2 FQNEAQ come from the germline V gene (reference sequence). The CDR3 spells CASSQVPQETQYF. The CDR3 coding sequence is TGTGCCAGCAGCCAGGTTCCACAAGAGACCCAGTACTTC.

V gene TRBV5-1 combines with J gene TRBJ2-3; 7 positions match TRBD1. The J segment lost 3 bases and the V segment lost 1 base, leaving 11 bases of the junction unmatched. Germline V gene lookup returns CDR1 SGHRS and CDR2 YFSETQ. The length of the CDR3 is 17 residues. The CDR3 coding sequence is TGCGCCAGCAGCTTGTTGGACGCATACAGGGGTACAGATACGCAGTATTTT. Translated, it gives CASSLLDAYRGTDTQYF.

CDR3 sequence reads: CASQGGNQPQHF. The CDR3 nucleotides read TGTGCCAGCCAGGGAGGCAATCAGCCCCAGCATTTT. The J gene is TRBJ1-5, the V gene TRBV2; D possibly corresponds to TRBD1 (5 bases). The CDR3 spans 12 residues. Germline-derived CDR1 and CDR2 are SNHLY and FYNNEI. V was trimmed by 8 bases and J by 2 bases, leaving 7 bases between them.

The chain is built from TRBV29-1 and TRBJ2-3; a possible D gene is TRBD2 (6 bases). Germline CDR1 reads SQVTM; CDR2 reads ANQGSEA. Trimming left V 7 bases short and J 1 base short, with 12 bases between. The CDR3 consists of 13 residues. The CDR3 DNA is TGCAGCGCCGGGACTTCCCGCACAGATACGCAGTATTTT. Translated: CSAGTSRTDTQYF.

This chain links TRBV5-1 with TRBJ2-5; 7 bases align to TRBD2. The germline V gene has CDR1 SGHRS and CDR2 YFSETQ. CDR3 length: 14 amino acids. The junction had 4 bases not matched to a gene; V was cut back by 0 bases and J by 5 bases. The CDR3 coding sequence is TGCGCCAGCAGCTTGGGGTTGGGAGGGGAGACCCAGTACTTC. Protein sequence: CASSLGLGGETQYF.

The V and J genes are TRBV25-1 and TRBJ2-5, with D perhaps TRBD1 (6 bases). V dropped 5 bases and J dropped 2 bases, with 18 bases sitting between them. The CDR3 is 16 amino acids. Germline lookup yields CDR1 MGHDK and CDR2 SYGVNS. The CDR3 DNA is TGTGCCAGCAGTCCTCTCGGGGACACCCTTCAAGAGACCCAGTACTTC. It yields the protein CASSPLGDTLQETQYF. The full variable domain, rest sourced from reference TRBV25-1 and TRBJ2-5, is EADIYQTPRYLVIGTGKKITLECSQTMGHDKMYWYQQDPGMELHLIHYSYGVNSTEKGDLSSESTVSRIRTEHFPLTLESARPSHTSQYLCASSPLGDTLQETQYFGPGTRLLVL.

This sequence joins TRBV10-3 and TRBJ2-5; D remains unclear. Near its end, the DNA agrees better with TRBJ2-7, so the J call may be wrong. The germline gives CDR1 ENHRY, CDR2 SYGVKD. The CDR3 runs to 14 residues. The CDR3, as DNA: TGTGCCATCAGTGCCTCGACCATCCTAGACGAGCAGTACTTC. Its translation is CAISASTILDEQYF.

The chain links TRBV12-5 to TRBJ2-7, with TRBD2 matching 7 bases. This CDR3 region has 13 residues. Germline CDR1 is LGHNT and CDR2 is FRNRAP. Losses at the gene ends were 4 bases for V and 2 bases for J; bases not matched to a gene: 2. DNA of the CDR3: TGTGCTAGTGGTTCTAGCGGAGCCTACGAGCAGTACTTC. It translates to CASGSSGAYEQYF.

The chain carries TRBV11-2 and TRBJ2-7, with D perhaps given as TRBD1 or TRBD2 (5 bases each). Germline CDR1 reads SGHAT; CDR2 reads FQNNGV. This CDR3 comprises 12 residues. V shed 3 bases and J shed 5 bases, with 8 bases lying between them. CDR3 in DNA: TGTGCCAGCAGCTTTTGGGGGAACGAGCAGTACTTC. The encoded protein is CASSFWGNEQYF.

The genes are TRBV18 and TRBJ2-5, with D hard to call. The length of the CDR3 is 13 residues. From germline, CDR1 is KGHSH and CDR2 LQKENI. Trimming cost V 2 bases and J 2 bases, with 6 bases left between them. The CDR3 nucleotides read TGTGCCAGCTCACCAAGGGTGCAAGAGACCCAGTACTTC. Protein: CASSPRVQETQYF.

V gene TRBV4-2 combines with J gene TRBJ2-1, with a weak D call TRBD2 (6 bases). V was trimmed by 1 base and J by 8 bases, leaving 15 bases between them. The CDR3 loop spans 15 amino acids. Germline V gene sequence: CDR1 LGHNA, CDR2 YNFKEQ. The CDR3 spells CASSQVRGSLYEQFF. The CDR3 DNA sequence: TGTGCCAGCAGCCAAGTGCGGGGCTCCTTGTATGAGCAGTTCTTC.

This chain uses TRBV7-3 with TRBJ2-2, with 7 bases lining up with TRBD1. Losses at the gene ends were 5 bases for V and 2 bases for J; bases not matched to a gene: 11. Germline V CDR1 and CDR2: SGHTA, FQGTGA. This CDR3 is 17 amino acids long. Here the CDR3 DNA reads TGTGCCAGCAGCCGTCCCCGGGACAGTCTTAACACCGGGGAGCTGTTTTTT. Encoded protein: CASSRPRDSLNTGELFF.

Worth noting for this clone: Its ends do not fully match the called genes, so a read error is possible. The rearrangement joins TRBV6-6 to TRBJ2-5; the D gene is possibly TRBD1 (6 bases). CDR1 is MNHNY, CDR2 SVGAGI, per germline (reference sequence). This CDR3 is 16 amino acids long. DNA for the CDR3: TGTGCCGGCAGTTACGGTTCAGGGGAGATCCAAGAGACCCAGTACTTC. Protein: CAGSYGSGEIQETQYF.

The count of this clone is one. The V gene is TRBV5-1, the J gene TRBJ2-1; 12 nucleotides match TRBD2. After removal of 0 bases from V and 6 bases from J, the junction contained 7 bases not matched to a gene. The CDR3 sequence is 17 residues long. CDR1 and CDR2 (germline): SGHRS, YFSETQ. The CDR3 bases are TGCGCCAGCAGCTTGGCCTCTAGCGGGAGGGCCCCCAATGAGCAGTTCTTC. Translating gives CASSLASSGRAPNEQFF.

With respect to this clone: At the DNA level, this CDR3 is encoded by other sequences in the same sample as well. V usage is TRBV18 and J usage is TRBJ2-1; no definite D call. CDR1 is KGHSH and CDR2 is LQKENI in the germline V gene. The CDR3 has 15 amino acids. V was pared by 2 bases and J by 3 bases, with 11 bases between. The CDR3 DNA reads TGTGCCAGCTCACCAGTCCGGACCGACTACAATGAGCAGTTCTTC. Amino acid sequence: CASSPVRTDYNEQFF.

This sequence joins TRBV5-6 and TRBJ2-7; 8 positions agree with TRBD2. After removal of 2 bases from V and 4 bases from J, the junction contained 11 bases not matched to a gene. CDR1 SGHDT and CDR2 YYEEEE come from the germline V gene. This CDR3 has 16 residues. The CDR3 protein is CASSFRLARGDYEQYF. Written as DNA, the CDR3 is TGTGCCAGCAGCTTTCGACTAGCGAGAGGGGATTACGAGCAGTACTTC.

V usage is TRBV5-4 and J usage is TRBJ2-5; D gene uncertain. CDR1 SGHNT and CDR2 YYREEE come from the germline V gene (reference sequence). This CDR3 is built from 14 residues. The V end was cut by 4 bases, the J end by 5 bases, with 15 bases between. This CDR3 reads CASSQAGLLETQYF. Written as DNA, the CDR3 is TGTGCCAGCAGCCAGGCCGGGCTTTTGGAGACCCAGTACTTC.

This rearrangement joins TRBV6-5 to TRBJ1-1; D remains ambiguous. The CDR3 spans 12 residues. Looked up from germline, CDR1 is MNHEY and CDR2 is SVGAGI. V lost 6 bases, J lost 1 base, and 6 bases lay in between. The CDR3, as DNA: TGTGCCAGCAGAGACCCGAACACTGAAGCTTTCTTT. Its translation: CASRDPNTEAFF.

The chain combines TRBV10-1 with TRBJ2-2; D not certain. Trimming shortened V by 2 bases and J by 2 bases, and 3 bases separated the two germline ends. The germline V gene has CDR1 WNHNN and CDR2 SYGVQD (reference sequence). CDR3 length equals 13 residues. CDR3 region: CASSEGNTGELFF. The CDR3 DNA follows: TGCGCCAGCAGTGAGGGAAACACCGGGGAGCTGTTTTTT.

This rearrangement joins TRBV7-6 to TRBJ2-6; D gene unclear. V lost 3 bases and J 1 base, leaving 1 base between the germline ends. This CDR3 is built from 13 residues. Germline V gene sequence: CDR1 SGHVS, CDR2 FNYEAQ. In DNA form, the CDR3 reads TGTGCCAGCAGCTTTTCTGGGGCCAACGTCCTGACTTTC. Amino acid sequence: CASSFSGANVLTF.

The chain carries TRBV7-9 and TRBJ1-6; D remains unclear. V was trimmed by 0 bases and J by 7 bases, leaving 7 bases between them. Germline V gene sequence: CDR1 SEHNR, CDR2 FQNEAQ (reference sequence). CDR3 length equals 14 residues. Here the CDR3 DNA reads TGTGCCAGCAGCTTAGCACTTTTCAATTCACCCCTCCACTTT. Its translation is CASSLALFNSPLHF.

Only one count was recorded for this clone. The chain joins TRBV6-5 to TRBJ2-1; D is uncertain. V lost 0 bases and J 0 bases, leaving 6 bases between the germline ends. There are 15 residues in the CDR3. CDR1 is MNHEY, CDR2 SVGAGI, per germline. In DNA form, the CDR3 reads TGTGCCAGCAGTTACTCCCTGGGCTCCTACAATGAGCAGTTCTTC. Translation: CASSYSLGSYNEQFF.

The CDR3: CASFGEPYEQYF. For the CDR3, the DNA is TGTGCCAGTTTCGGGGAACCTTACGAGCAGTACTTC. V usage is TRBV6-1 and J usage is TRBJ2-7; maybe TRBD2 (5 bases). Germline V gives CDR1 MNHNS, CDR2 SASEGT. With 9 bases removed from V and 4 bases from J, the gap between germline ends came to 13 bases. This CDR3 spans 12 amino acids.

This clone has just one count. Distinct nucleotide sequences in the sample also encode this CDR3. The rearrangement links TRBV5-1 to TRBJ2-5; D is possibly TRBD1 (5 bases). Trimming removed 0 bases at V and 5 bases at J, with 8 bases between. The CDR3 length is 13 residues. Germline lookup yields CDR1 SGHRS and CDR2 YFSETQ. The chain's CDR3 is CASSLEGQETQYF. The CDR3 DNA is TGCGCCAGCAGCTTGGAGGGGCAGGAGACCCAGTACTTC.

The J gene is TRBJ2-7, the V gene TRBV6-1; 8 bases are shared with TRBD1. The CDR3 length is 16 residues. Germline V lookup: CDR1 MNHNS, CDR2 SASEGT. V was clipped by 2 bases and J by 4 bases; unmatched bases: 10. CDR3 bases: TGTGCCAGCAGTGAAAATGGTGACAGGGGAGGTTACGAGCAGTACTTC. Residues: CASSENGDRGGYEQYF.

CDR3 sequence reads: CASSLVAGTGYTDTQYF. The CDR3 DNA reads as TGTGCCAGCAGCTTAGTAGCCGGGACAGGGTACACAGATACGCAGTATTTT. The chain employs TRBV7-9 and TRBJ2-3; TRBD1 aligns across 9 bases. Germline V gene sequence: CDR1 SEHNR, CDR2 FQNEAQ (reference sequence). CDR3 length: 17 residues. V shed 1 base, J shed 2 bases, and the junction held 7 bases outside the gene matches.